This TCR beta chain is from a study of blood T cell repertoires in COVID-19. Participant ages covered 18 to 89 years across about 22 US areas. The CDR3 totals 16 residues. Germline-derived CDR1 and CDR2 are SGDLS and YYNGEE. After removal of 0 bases from V and 2 bases from J, the junction contained 2 bases not matched to a gene. TCRdb keeps only in-frame clones here, not all; method: immunoSEQ multiplex PCR. The sample has 200,000 to 300,000 clones, around 89% seen once. This TCR was sampled from a woman in her 30s who had recovered from COVID-19. Sequencing used PBMCs or T cells enriched from blood (not recorded which). The chain joins TRBV9 to TRBJ1-3, with 10 bases that match TRBD1. The CDR3 loop reads CASSVAGTGAGNTIYF. DNA of the CDR3: TGTGCCAGCAGCGTAGCAGGGACAGGGGCTGGAAACACCATATATTTT. The complete variable domain, with remaining parts taken from reference TRBV9 and TRBJ1-3, reads DSGVTQTPKHLITATGQRVTLRCSPRSGDLSVYWYQQSLDQGLQFLIQYYNGEERAKGNILERFSAQQFPDLHSELNLSSLELGDSALYFCASSVAGTGAGNTIYFGEGSWLTVV.